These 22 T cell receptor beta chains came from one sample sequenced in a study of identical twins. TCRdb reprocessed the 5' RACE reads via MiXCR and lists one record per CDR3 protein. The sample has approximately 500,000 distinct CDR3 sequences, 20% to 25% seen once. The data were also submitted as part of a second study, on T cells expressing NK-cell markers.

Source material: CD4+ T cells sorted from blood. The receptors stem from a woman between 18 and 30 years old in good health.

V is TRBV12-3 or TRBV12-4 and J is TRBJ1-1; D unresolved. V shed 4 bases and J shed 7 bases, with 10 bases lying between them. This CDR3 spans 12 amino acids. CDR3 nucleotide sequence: TGTGCCAGCAGTTCGACCTTGAGTGAAGCTTTCTTT. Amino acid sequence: CASSSTLSEAFF.

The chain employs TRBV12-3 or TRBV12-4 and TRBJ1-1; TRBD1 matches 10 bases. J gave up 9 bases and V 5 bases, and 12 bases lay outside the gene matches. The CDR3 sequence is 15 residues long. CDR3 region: CASSPQTGGGSKAFF. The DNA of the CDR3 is TGTGCCAGCAGTCCGCAGACAGGGGGCGGGAGTAAAGCTTTCTTT.

The chain's CDR3 is CASSFGGSTGTLETQYF. The CDR3 DNA reads as TGTGCCAGCAGCTTTGGGGGGTCGACAGGGACACTAGAGACCCAGTACTTC. This chain links TRBV11-2 with TRBJ2-5, with D tentatively TRBD1 (7 bases). The V end lost 3 bases, the J end lost 4 bases, and 21 bases lay between the germline ends. The CDR3 consists of 17 residues. Germline CDR1 reads SGHAT; CDR2 reads FQNNGV.

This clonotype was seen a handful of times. CDR3 amino acids: CRGVGGLNTEAFF. In nucleotides, the CDR3 is TGCAGGGGGGTCGGGGGATTGAACACTGAAGCTTTCTTT. The rearrangement joins TRBV20-1 to TRBJ1-1; D might be TRBD1 (5 bases). CDR1 and CDR2 (germline): DFQATT, SNEGSKA (reference sequence). The length of the CDR3 is 13 residues.

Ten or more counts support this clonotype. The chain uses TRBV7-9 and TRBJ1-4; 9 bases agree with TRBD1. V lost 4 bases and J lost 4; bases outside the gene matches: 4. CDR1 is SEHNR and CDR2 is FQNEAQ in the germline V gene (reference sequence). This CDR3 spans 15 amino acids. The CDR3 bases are TGTGCCAGCAGCTACGGGACAGGGTTTAATGAAAAACTGTTTTTT. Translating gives CASSYGTGFNEKLFF.

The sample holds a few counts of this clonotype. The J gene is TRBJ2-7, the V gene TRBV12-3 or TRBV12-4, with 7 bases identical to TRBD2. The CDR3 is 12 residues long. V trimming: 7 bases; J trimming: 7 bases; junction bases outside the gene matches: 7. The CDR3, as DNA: TGTGCCAGCACCCTGGGAGGGCGGGAGCAGTACTTC. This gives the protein CASTLGGREQYF.

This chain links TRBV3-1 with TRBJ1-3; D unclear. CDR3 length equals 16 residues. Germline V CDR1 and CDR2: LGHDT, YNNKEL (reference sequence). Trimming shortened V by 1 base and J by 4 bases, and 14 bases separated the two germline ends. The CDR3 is CASSQVGGRLGNTIYF. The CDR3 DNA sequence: TGTGCCAGCAGCCAAGTAGGCGGACGTCTAGGAAACACCATATATTTT.

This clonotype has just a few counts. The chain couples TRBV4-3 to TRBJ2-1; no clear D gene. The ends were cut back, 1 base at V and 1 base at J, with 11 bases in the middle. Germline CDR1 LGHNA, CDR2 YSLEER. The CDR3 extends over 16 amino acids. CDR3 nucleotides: TGCGCCAGCAGCCAAGCCGGGTTTCATTCCTACAATGAGCAGTTCTTC. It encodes CASSQAGFHSYNEQFF.

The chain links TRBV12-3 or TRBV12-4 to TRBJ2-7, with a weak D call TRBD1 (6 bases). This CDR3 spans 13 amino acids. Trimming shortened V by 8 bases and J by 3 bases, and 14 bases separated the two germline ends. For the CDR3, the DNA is TGTGCCAGCCGAACGGGACAACACTACGAGCAGTACTTC. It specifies CASRTGQHYEQYF.

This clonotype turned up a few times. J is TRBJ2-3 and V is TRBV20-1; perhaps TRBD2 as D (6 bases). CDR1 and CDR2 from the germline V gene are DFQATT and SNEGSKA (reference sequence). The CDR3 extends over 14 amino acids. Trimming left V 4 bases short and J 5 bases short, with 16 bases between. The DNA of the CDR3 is TGCAGTGCTATCCGGCCGGGAGTGAAAGATACGCAGTATTTT. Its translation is CSAIRPGVKDTQYF.

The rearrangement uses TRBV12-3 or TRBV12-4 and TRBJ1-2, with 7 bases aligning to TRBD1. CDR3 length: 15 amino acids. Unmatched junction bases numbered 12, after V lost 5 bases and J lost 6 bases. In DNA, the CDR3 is TGTGCCAGCAGTCCTTTAGGACAGGTTTATAATGGCTACACCTTC. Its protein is CASSPLGQVYNGYTF.

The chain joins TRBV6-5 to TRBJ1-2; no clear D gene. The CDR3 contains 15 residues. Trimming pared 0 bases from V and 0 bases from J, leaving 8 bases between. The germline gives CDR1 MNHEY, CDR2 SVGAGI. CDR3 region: CASSYSGGTNYGYTF. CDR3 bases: TGTGCCAGCAGTTACTCCGGCGGGACTAACTATGGCTACACCTTC.

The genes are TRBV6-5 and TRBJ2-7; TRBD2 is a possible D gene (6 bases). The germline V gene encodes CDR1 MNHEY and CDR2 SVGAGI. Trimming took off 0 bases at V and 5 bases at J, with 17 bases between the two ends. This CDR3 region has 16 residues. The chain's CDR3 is CASSYSQLWGGDEQYF. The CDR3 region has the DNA TGTGCCAGCAGTTACTCGCAACTGTGGGGCGGGGACGAGCAGTACTTC.

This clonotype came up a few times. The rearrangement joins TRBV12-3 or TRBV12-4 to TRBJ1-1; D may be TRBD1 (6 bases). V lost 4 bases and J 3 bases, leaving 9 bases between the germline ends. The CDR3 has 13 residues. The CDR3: CASSYGQYTEAFF. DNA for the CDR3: TGTGCCAGCAGTTATGGACAGTACACTGAAGCTTTCTTT.

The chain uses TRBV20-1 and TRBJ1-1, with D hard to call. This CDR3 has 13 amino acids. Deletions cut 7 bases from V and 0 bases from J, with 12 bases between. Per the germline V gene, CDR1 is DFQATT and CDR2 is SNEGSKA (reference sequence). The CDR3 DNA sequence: TGCAGTGTCCAAGATTTTTTGAACACTGAAGCTTTCTTT. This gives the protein CSVQDFLNTEAFF.

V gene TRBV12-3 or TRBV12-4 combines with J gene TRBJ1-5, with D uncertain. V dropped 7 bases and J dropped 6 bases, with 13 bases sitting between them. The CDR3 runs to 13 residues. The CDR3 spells CASTLLWGQPQHF. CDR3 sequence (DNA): TGTGCCAGCACCCTCCTCTGGGGTCAGCCCCAGCATTTT.

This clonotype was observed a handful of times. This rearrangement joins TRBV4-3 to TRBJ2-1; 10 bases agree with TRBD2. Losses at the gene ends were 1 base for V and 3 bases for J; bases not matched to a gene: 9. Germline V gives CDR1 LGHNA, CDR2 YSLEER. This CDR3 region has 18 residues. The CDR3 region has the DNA TGCGCCAGCAGCCAAGCTAGCGGGAGAGAAGGCGTCTACAATGAGCAGTTCTTC. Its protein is CASSQASGREGVYNEQFF.

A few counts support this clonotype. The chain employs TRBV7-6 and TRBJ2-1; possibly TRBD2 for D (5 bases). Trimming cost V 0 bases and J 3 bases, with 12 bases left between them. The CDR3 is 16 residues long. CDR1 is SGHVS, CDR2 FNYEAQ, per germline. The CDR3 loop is CASSLAGNGNYNEQFF. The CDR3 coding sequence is TGTGCCAGCAGCTTAGCGGGGAACGGGAACTACAATGAGCAGTTCTTC.

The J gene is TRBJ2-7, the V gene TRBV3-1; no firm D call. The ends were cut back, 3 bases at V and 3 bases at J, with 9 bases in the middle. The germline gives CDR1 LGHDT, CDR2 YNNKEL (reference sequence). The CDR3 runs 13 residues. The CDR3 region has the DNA TGTGCCAGCAGCCATCTAGGTATCTACGAGCAGTACTTC. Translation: CASSHLGIYEQYF.

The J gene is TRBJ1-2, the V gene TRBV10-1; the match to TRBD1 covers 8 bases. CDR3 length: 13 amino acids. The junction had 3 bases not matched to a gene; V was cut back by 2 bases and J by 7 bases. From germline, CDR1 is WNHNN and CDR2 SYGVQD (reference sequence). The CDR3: CASSETGGRGYTF. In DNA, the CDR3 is TGCGCCAGCAGTGAGACAGGGGGACGTGGCTACACCTTC.

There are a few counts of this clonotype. The CDR3: CSVGQPYEQYF. The CDR3 nucleotides are TGCAGCGTTGGACAGCCATACGAGCAGTACTTC. V and J are TRBV29-1 and TRBJ2-7; D is perhaps TRBD1 (5 bases). The CDR3 contains 11 residues. Germline CDR1 and CDR2: SQVTM and ANQGSEA. The germline V and J ends were trimmed by 4 bases and 4 bases, with 8 bases remaining between them.

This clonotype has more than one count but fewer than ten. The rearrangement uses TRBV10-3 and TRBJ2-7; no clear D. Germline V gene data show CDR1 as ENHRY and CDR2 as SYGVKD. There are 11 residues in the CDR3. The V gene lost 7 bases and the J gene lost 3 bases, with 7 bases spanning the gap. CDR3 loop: CAITNGYEQYF. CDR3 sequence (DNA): TGTGCCATCACTAACGGCTACGAGCAGTACTTC.